This entry lists 26 T cell receptor beta chains sequenced from one sample in a study of tumor-infiltrating lymphocytes in glioblastoma multiforme. TCRB libraries came from RNA via three nested multiplex PCR rounds. TCRdb independently ran MiXCR on the multiplex PCR reads; one entry per CDR3 protein. This sample has about 15,000 distinct CDR3 sequences, with 55% to 75% found just once. The sample comprised brain tumor tissue. These receptors were obtained from a male donor with glioblastoma.

On this clonotype itself: The junction differs from germline at one of its ends, possibly a read error. The gene calls are TRBV20-1 and TRBJ2-2; TRBD2 aligns across 8 bases. The CDR3 runs 14 residues. Germline loops: CDR1 DFQATT, CDR2 SNEGSKA (reference sequence). The CDR3 bases are TGCAGAGCTAGAGAGGGACTTGTGAGCGGGGGGCTGTTTTTT. This translates into CRAREGLVSGGLFF.

The V and J genes are TRBV11-3 and TRBJ2-3; D is undetermined. The V end was cut by 1 base, the J end by 3 bases, with 5 bases between. The germline V gene has CDR1 SGHNT and CDR2 YENEEA. The CDR3 length is 13 residues. The DNA for the CDR3 is TGTGCCAGCAGCTTAGGGCCGACAGATACGCAGTATTTT. Protein product: CASSLGPTDTQYF.

Worth noting for this clonotype: The junction departs from the called germline gene at one end, perhaps through a read error. The V and J genes are TRBV6-2 or TRBV6-3 and TRBJ2-4, with D unresolved. CDR1 and CDR2 (germline): MNHEY, SVGEGT. This CDR3 has 10 amino acids. In nucleotides, the CDR3 is TGTGCCAGTGGTCGAAACATTCACTACTTC. Translated, it gives CASGRNIHYF.

The rearrangement uses TRBV10-3 and TRBJ2-7; D possibly uses TRBD1 or TRBD2 (5 bases each). This CDR3 region has 15 residues. The germline V gene has CDR1 ENHRY and CDR2 SYGVKD. The V gene lost 0 bases and the J gene lost 1 base, with 10 bases spanning the gap. CDR3 sequence reads: CAISESWDASYEQYF. In nucleotides, the CDR3 is TGTGCCATCAGTGAGTCCTGGGACGCATCCTACGAGCAGTACTTC.

The chain uses TRBV20-1 and TRBJ2-7; the D is unclear. This CDR3 comprises 12 residues. The V and J ends lost 3 bases and 1 base respectively, with 7 bases between them. CDR1 and CDR2 from the germline V gene are DFQATT and SNEGSKA (reference sequence). The CDR3 reads CSASQPSYEQYF. The CDR3, as DNA: TGCAGTGCTAGTCAACCATCCTACGAGCAGTACTTC.

About this clonotype: The DNA is left out, because the CDR3 cannot be placed on it with certainty; the CDR3 is given as TCRdb lists it. V and J are TRBV29-1 and TRBJ2-7. Looked up from germline, CDR1 is SQVTM and CDR2 is ANQGSEA. The CDR3 length is 12 residues, termini included. CDR3 sequence reads: CSVGRGTYERYF.

In this sample, this clonotype turned up a few times. The chain combines TRBV20-1 with TRBJ2-7; D gene ambiguous. With 3 bases removed from V and 4 bases from J, the gap between germline ends came to 4 bases. Germline values: CDR1 DFQATT, CDR2 SNEGSKA (reference sequence). This CDR3 contains 10 residues. CDR3 amino acids: CSASEYEQYF. The CDR3 DNA follows: TGCAGTGCTAGTGAATACGAGCAGTACTTC.

As to this clonotype: Mismatch with germline at one junction end may stem from a read error. The gene calls are TRBV5-1 and TRBJ2-6, with no clear D. CDR1 is SGHRS and CDR2 is YFSETQ in the germline V gene. This CDR3 contains 16 residues. CDR3 protein: CASSLSTVAVANALTF. CDR3 coding DNA: TGCGCCAGCAGCTTGAGTACGGTAGCTGTGGCCAACGCCCTGACTTTC.

The chain is built from TRBV14 and TRBJ2-7, with TRBD1 matching over 9 bases. The CDR3 extends over 14 amino acids. Germline CDR1 reads SGHDN; CDR2 reads FVKESK. Trimming took 10 bases from V and 3 from J; bases not matched to a gene: 10. The CDR3 protein is CATRQGVVGYEQYF. DNA for the CDR3: TGTGCCACCAGACAGGGGGTTGTCGGCTACGAGCAGTACTTC.

A word on this clonotype: The junction does not match germline at one end; this may be a read error. The chain uses TRBV11-1 and TRBJ2-1, with 11 positions matching TRBD2. Per germline, CDR1 SGHAT and CDR2 FQDESV (reference sequence). The CDR3 spans 15 residues. The CDR3 sequence is CTSGLLAGVYNEEFF. CDR3 DNA: TGTACCAGCGGCTTACTAGCGGGAGTTTACAATGAGGAGTTCTTC.

CDR3 coding DNA: TGCAGTGCTAGCGGTCAGGGGGACACTGAAGCTTTCTTT. Translating it yields CSASGQGDTEAFF. V usage is TRBV20-1 and J usage is TRBJ1-1; 7 nucleotides align to TRBD1. There are 13 residues in the CDR3. The V segment lost 3 bases and the J segment 3 bases; nucleotides outside the gene matches: 4. Germline CDR1 and CDR2: DFQATT and SNEGSKA (reference sequence).

Worth noting for this clonotype: Sequence at one end of the junction differs from germline and may be a read error. V and J are TRBV29-1 and TRBJ2-7; D not resolved. Germline V gives CDR1 SQVTM, CDR2 ANQGSEA. The length of the CDR3 is 14 residues. The CDR3: CSVVGNKGFYEQYF. For the CDR3, the DNA is TGCAGCGTTGTGGGAAACAAGGGCTTCTACGAGCAGTATTTC.

CDR3 sequence (DNA): TGTGCCAGCAGCTTCGGGACAGACACAGATACGCAGTATTTT. It yields the protein CASSFGTDTDTQYF. The chain couples TRBV5-6 to TRBJ2-3; 7 nucleotides agree with TRBD1. V gave up 2 bases and J gave up 2 bases; unmatched junction bases: 2. This CDR3 spans 14 amino acids. CDR1 SGHDT and CDR2 YYEEEE come from the germline V gene.

The rearrangement links TRBV11-2 to TRBJ2-3, with D unresolved. Germline CDR1 reads SGHAT; CDR2 reads FQNNGV. V lost 8 bases and J 1 base, leaving 10 bases between the germline ends. This CDR3 is 13 amino acids long. The DNA of the CDR3 is TGTGCCAGCGTAGGGTTTCGCACAGATACGCAGTATTTT. It specifies CASVGFRTDTQYF.

The chain links TRBV6-5 to TRBJ2-1; D perhaps matches TRBD2 (6 bases). V shed 6 bases and J shed 5 bases, with 20 bases lying between them. In germline, CDR1 is MNHEY, CDR2 SVGAGI. The CDR3 totals 16 residues. The CDR3 here is CASRVSIGSVDNEQFF. The CDR3 DNA sequence: TGTGCCAGCAGAGTGTCTATCGGGAGTGTGGACAATGAGCAGTTCTTC.

Regarding this clonotype: Because it lacks the conserved phenylalanine or tryptophan at the end, this CDR3 is likely a read error. The chain uses TRBV11-2 and TRBJ1-1, with a weak D call TRBD1 (6 bases). Germline loops: CDR1 SGHAT, CDR2 FQNNGV. The CDR3 totals 15 residues. The CDR3 is CASSLDPQGNTDAFL. CDR3 sequence (DNA): TGTGCCAGCAGCTTAGACCCACAGGGTAACACTGATGCTTTCCTT.

This clonotype ranks as medium-sized. The chain carries TRBV20-1 and TRBJ1-4, with 8 bases fitting TRBD1. V lost 5 bases to trimming and J lost 11 bases; unmatched junction nucleotides: 13. Germline V gives CDR1 DFQATT, CDR2 SNEGSKA (reference sequence). The CDR3 extends over 14 amino acids. The CDR3 DNA is TGCAGTGCTTCCCGAGGACAGGGATGGGGGAAACTGTTTTTT. Translating gives CSASRGQGWGKLFF.

This rearrangement joins TRBV11-2 to TRBJ2-1, with D possibly being TRBD1 (5 bases). V was trimmed by 2 bases and J by 11 bases, leaving 13 bases between them. The CDR3 runs to 13 residues. Germline V gene sequence: CDR1 SGHAT, CDR2 FQNNGV. In nucleotides, the CDR3 is TGTGCCAGCAGCTTAAGCAGGGTCTATAAGCAGTTCTTC. Amino acid sequence: CASSLSRVYKQFF.

In regard to this clonotype: A much larger clone lies one base from this, so it may be a read error. The V call is TRBV11-2, the J call TRBJ2-5; TRBD1 matches at 7 bases. In germline, CDR1 is SGHAT, CDR2 FQNNGV. CDR3 length: 15 residues. The CDR3 nucleotides read TGTGTCAGCAGCTTAGTAAGGGGGCCCAAAGAGACCCAGTACTTC. Its protein product is CVSSLVRGPKETQYF. Full variable domain (remainder filled in from reference TRBV11-2 and TRBJ2-5): EAGVAQSPRYKIIEKRQSVAFWCNPISGHATLYWYQQILGQGPKLLIQFQNNGVVDDSQLPKDRFSAERLKGVDSTLKIQPAKLEDSAVYLCVSSLVRGPKETQYFGPGTRLLVL.

On this clonotype: Because it lacks the conserved phenylalanine or tryptophan at the end, this CDR3 is likely a read error. The V call is TRBV20-1, the J call TRBJ2-1; D remains ambiguous. The CDR3 loop spans 14 amino acids. In germline, CDR1 is DFQATT, CDR2 SNEGSKA (reference sequence). Trimming left V 3 bases short and J 0 bases short, with 9 bases between. This chain's CDR3 is CSASGINSYNEQFI. CDR3 coding DNA: TGCAGTGCTAGCGGTATAAACTCCTACAATGAGCAGTTCATC.

The rearrangement joins TRBV6-5 to TRBJ2-1; 8 bases line up with TRBD2. The germline gives CDR1 MNHEY, CDR2 SVGAGI. Unmatched junction bases numbered 9, after V lost 0 bases and J lost 8 bases. This CDR3 has 16 amino acids. Here the CDR3 DNA reads TGTGCCAGCAGTTACTCGACGGGGGGGAATGGCTATGAGCAGTTCTTC. Translation: CASSYSTGGNGYEQFF.

Within the sample, this clonotype is medium-sized (0.01 to 0.1%). The V call is TRBV4-1, the J call TRBJ1-1; TRBD1 is a possible D gene (5 bases). Trimming removed 3 bases at V and 6 bases at J, with 14 bases between. The CDR3 has 14 residues. CDR1 and CDR2 (germline): MGHRA, YSYEKL. The CDR3 DNA follows: TGCGCCAGCAGCCACACTCAGGGTGTCGCTGAAGCTTTCTTT. It yields the protein CASSHTQGVAEAFF.

The chain is built from TRBV6-5 and TRBJ2-1; 12 bases are a match to TRBD2. The CDR3 is 18 residues long. The germline gives CDR1 MNHEY, CDR2 SVGAGI. V trimming: 0 bases; J trimming: 0 bases; junction bases outside the gene matches: 3. The CDR3, as DNA: TGTGCCAGCAGTTACTCGGCGACTAGCGGGGGCTCCTACAATGAGCAGTTCTTC. This sequence encodes CASSYSATSGGSYNEQFF.

A word on this clonotype: The junction departs from germline at one end; a sequencing error may be responsible. This chain uses TRBV11-1 with TRBJ2-7; the match to TRBD1 covers 10 bases. This CDR3 contains 16 residues. CDR1 and CDR2 from the germline V gene are SGHAT and FQDESV (reference sequence). In nucleotides, the CDR3 is TGTGCCAGCGGCTTAGCGTGTCTGGACAGGGGGTATGAGGAGTACTTC. It yields the protein CASGLACLDRGYEEYF.

This chain connects TRBV20-1 to TRBJ2-4; perhaps TRBD1 as D (5 bases). The CDR3 is 19 residues long. V was clipped by 0 bases and J by 0 bases, with 21 bases between them. The V gene's germline CDR1 is DFQATT and CDR2 SNEGSKA (reference sequence). The CDR3 sequence is CSARDPDKGIRRAKNIQYF. DNA for the CDR3: TGCAGTGCTAGAGACCCGGATAAGGGGATTCGGAGAGCCAAAAACATTCAGTACTTC.

As for this clonotype: A junction boundary mismatches the germline segment, possibly from a read error. This chain links TRBV20-1 with TRBJ2-7; TRBD2 is a possible D gene (6 bases). This CDR3 contains 15 residues. Germline V gene data show CDR1 as DFQATT and CDR2 as SNEGSKA (reference sequence). The CDR3 sequence: CSAREGTSEGYQQYF. The CDR3 DNA reads as TGTAGTGCTAGAGAAGGGACTTCGGAGGGTTACCAGCAGTATTTC.